This T cell receptor beta chain was captured by sequencing in a study of T cells in Graves' hyperthyroidism and ophthalmopathy. Trimming removed 8 bases at V and 7 bases at J, with 14 bases between. This CDR3 has 12 amino acids. Amplification of TCR beta CDR3 regions was performed using RNA transcripts as template. An initial round of RT-PCR targeting the TCR CDR3 relied on the HTBI primer set. TCRdb itself ran the multiplex PCR reads through MiXCR, one entry per CDR3 protein. The table has a few hundred thousand distinct CDR3 sequences, just over 45% seen once. The chain is built from TRBV12-3 or TRBV12-4 and TRBJ2-5; D not resolved. The sample consisted of peripheral blood or thyroid tissue (not recorded which). The sequence was obtained from an adult woman with Graves' disease, either hyperthyroidism or ophthalmopathy (not recorded which). The CDR3 sequence is CASGLRSGTQYF. The DNA for the CDR3 is TGTGCCAGCGGCTTACGCTCCGGGACCCAGTACTTC.